The sample holds a few counts of the clone carrying this T cell receptor beta chain. Its antigen is currently unknown. This record comes from a study of cytomegalovirus exposure and HLA in healthy donors. Across the study: Among around 180 million T cells, an earlier analysis found 90 million to 130 million unique TCR beta sequences.

The V and J ends lost 5 bases and 3 bases, in that order; junction bases with no gene match: 5. The CDR3 runs 15 residues. Germline CDR1 reads SGHTA; CDR2 reads FQGTGA. Study observations and caveats: Common viral pathogens (according to a later analysis) appeared linked to several of the most significant clusters. Earlier results showed most TCR beta V segments being productive about 90% or about 30% of the time.

The PCR made use of 60 Vbeta and 13 Jbeta primers. The method was immunoSEQ multiplex PCR; TCRdb's version includes in-frame clones alone and lacks a portion of them. The sample lists more than 95,000 clones, roughly a tenth seen once, with less than 6% in the top ten. Source material: PBMCs. The receptor was derived from a man aged 35-49 years in good health and CMV-seropositive. This sequence joins TRBV7-3 and TRBJ2-1; 9 bases are a match to TRBD2. CDR3 DNA sequence: TGTGCCAGCAGCATCCCGACTAGCGGCTACAATGAGCAGTTCTTC. It encodes CASSIPTSGYNEQFF.